These T cell receptor beta chains were read from a single sample in a study of blood T cell repertoires in COVID-19. Generated by immunoSEQ multiplex PCR, the TCRdb table keeps only in-frame clones and is missing some. The profile shows under 300,000 clones, 70% to 90% of them singletons. The sample consisted of peripheral blood. The receptors come from a woman aged 25-40 years with acute or convalescent COVID-19. Both conserved end residues are part of each CDR3. The order of the fields is D gene, clone size, J gene, V gene, CDR3 DNA, CDR3 protein. D genes are given only for firm matches. Part of the rows lack a size; the others show once, few, many or a class for expanded clones.

D: TRBD2; size: NA; J: TRBJ2-7; V: TRBV11-3; DNA: TGTGCCAGCAGCTTTAGTGCCGGGAGGGGTTACTACGAGCAGTACTTC; CDR3: CASSFSAGRGYYEQYF
D: TRBD2; size: NA; J: TRBJ2-1; V: TRBV11-3; DNA: TGTGCCAGCAGCTTAGCTCCGGGACTAGCGGGAGCCCCCTACAATGAGCAGTTCTTC; CDR3: CASSLAPGLAGAPYNEQFF
D: TRBD1; size: NA; J: TRBJ2-5; V: TRBV7-9; DNA: TGTGCCAGCAGGAGACAGGGGGGGCAAGAGACCCAGTACTTC; CDR3: CASRRQGGQETQYF
D: TRBD2; size: NA; J: TRBJ2-1; V: TRBV11-2; DNA: TGTGCCAGCAGCTCGGGACTAGCGGCAACAAATGAGCAGTTCTTC; CDR3: CASSSGLAATNEQFF
D: TRBD1; size: NA; J: TRBJ2-7; V: TRBV15; DNA: TGTGCCACCAGCAGAGCAGGACAGGGCTCCTACGAGCAGTACTTC; CDR3: CATSRAGQGSYEQYF
D: TRBD1; size: NA; J: TRBJ2-3; V: TRBV5-6; DNA: TGTGCCAGCAGGCCCAGAGGGGGCGGGACAGATACGCAGTATTTT; CDR3: CASRPRGGGTDTQYF
D: NA; size: NA; J: TRBJ1-6; V: TRBV19; DNA: TGTGCCAGTAGTCTTACACAGGGTTCACCCCTCCACTTT; CDR3: CASSLTQGSPLHF
D: TRBD1; size: NA; J: TRBJ2-5; V: TRBV9; DNA: TGTGCCAGCAGCCCCGGACAGGCCCAAGAGACCCAGTACTTC; CDR3: CASSPGQAQETQYF
D: TRBD1; size: NA; J: TRBJ1-5; V: TRBV5-6; DNA: TGTGCCAGCAGCTTGGAAGCGGGACAGGCAAATCAGCCCCAGCATTTT; CDR3: CASSLEAGQANQPQHF
D: TRBD2; size: NA; J: TRBJ2-5; V: TRBV9; DNA: TGTGCCAGCAGCGTACTCGGGAGGCGAGAGACCCAGTACTTC; CDR3: CASSVLGRRETQYF
D: NA; size: NA; J: TRBJ1-1; V: TRBV19; DNA: TGTGCCAGTAGTGTATCGGACAGCATGAACACTGAAGCTTTCTTT; CDR3: CASSVSDSMNTEAFF
D: NA; size: NA; J: TRBJ2-7; V: TRBV6-5; DNA: TGTGCCAGCAGTTACTCGAGTACAGGACTATTCTACGAGCAGTACTTC; CDR3: CASSYSSTGLFYEQYF
D: NA; size: NA; J: TRBJ1-5; V: TRBV27; DNA: TGTGCCAGCAGTTGGGGGGGGAGTCAGCCCCAGCATTTT; CDR3: CASSWGGSQPQHF
D: TRBD2; size: once; J: TRBJ2-7; V: TRBV4-1; DNA: TGCGCCAGCAGCCAAGTCGCCCTAGCGGGACGGCGCGAGCAGTACTTC; CDR3: CASSQVALAGRREQYF
D: NA; size: NA; J: TRBJ2-3; V: TRBV7-9; DNA: TGTGCCAGCAGCCCAGACGGAGCTAGCACAGATACGCAGTATTTT; CDR3: CASSPDGASTDTQYF
D: NA; size: once; J: TRBJ1-4; V: TRBV5-4; DNA: TGTGCCAGCAGCCTGAATGAAAAACTGTTTTTT; CDR3: CASSLNEKLFF
D: NA; size: NA; J: TRBJ2-1; V: TRBV27; DNA: TGTGCCAGCAGTTTCGGAGGTTTGGTCTACAATGAGCAGTTCTTC; CDR3: CASSFGGLVYNEQFF
D: NA; size: NA; J: TRBJ1-4; V: TRBV12-2; DNA: TGTGCAAGTCGCTTTAGAGCCGGGACAGGGGCGCATGGAGAAAAACTGTTTTTT; CDR3: CASRFRAGTGAHGEKLFF
D: NA; size: NA; J: TRBJ2-3; V: TRBV11-2; DNA: TGTGCCAGCAGCTTAGATGTCGGGGAACCCCAGCAGTATTTT; CDR3: CASSLDVGEPQQYF
D: NA; size: NA; J: TRBJ1-5; V: TRBV19; DNA: TGTGCCAGTAGTATTGGCAGGGTCTCATCTTATAGCAATCAGCCCCAGCATTTT; CDR3: CASSIGRVSSYSNQPQHF
D: NA; size: NA; J: TRBJ1-5; V: TRBV7-6; DNA: TGTGCCAGCAGCTTAGACCACAGGGTCAATCAGCCCCAGCATTTT; CDR3: CASSLDHRVNQPQHF
D: TRBD1; size: NA; J: TRBJ2-3; V: TRBV24-1; DNA: TGTGCCACCAGTAGCACAGGGGGTGCAGATACGCAGTATTTT; CDR3: CATSSTGGADTQYF
D: NA; size: NA; J: TRBJ2-7; V: TRBV7-6; DNA: TGTGCCAGCAGCCAAAACCCAGCGGCCTCCTACGAGCAGTACTTC; CDR3: CASSQNPAASYEQYF
D: TRBD2; size: NA; J: TRBJ2-5; V: TRBV4-1; DNA: TGCGCCAGCAGCCAAGGGACTAGCGGGAGAGAGACCCAGTACTTC; CDR3: CASSQGTSGRETQYF
D: TRBD1; size: NA; J: TRBJ2-2; V: TRBV19; DNA: TGTGCGAGTAGGGGACAGGGGGCTTTCGGCGGGGAGCTGTTTTTT; CDR3: CASRGQGAFGGELFF
D: TRBD1; size: NA; J: TRBJ2-7; V: TRBV7-9; DNA: TGTGCCAGCAGCGGGCCGGGACAGAGTAAAGAGCAGTACTTC; CDR3: CASSGPGQSKEQYF
D: NA; size: NA; J: TRBJ1-1; V: TRBV6-6; DNA: TGTGCCAGCAGTTACGGAACAGGGACTGAAGCTTTCTTT; CDR3: CASSYGTGTEAFF
D: TRBD2; size: NA; J: TRBJ2-5; V: TRBV15; DNA: TGTGCCACCAGCAGAGAGAGGGGCAGGGCGGGAGTGAGGGGTAGTAAGGAGACCCAGTACTTC; CDR3: CATSRERGRAGVRGSKETQYF
D: NA; size: NA; J: TRBJ2-3; V: TRBV9; DNA: TGTGCCAGCAGCGTGGGAGGCACAGATACGCAGTATTTT; CDR3: CASSVGGTDTQYF
D: TRBD1; size: NA; J: TRBJ1-5; V: TRBV30; DNA: TGTGCCTGGAGTGTACTAACAGGGGGCTCATTTGTAGGGCCCCAGCATTTT; CDR3: CAWSVLTGGSFVGPQHF
D: TRBD1; size: NA; J: TRBJ1-3; V: TRBV10-3; DNA: TGTGCCATCAGGCCGGGACAGGGAGCGGACACCATATATTTT; CDR3: CAIRPGQGADTIYF
D: NA; size: NA; J: TRBJ2-5; V: TRBV6-2/TRBV6-3; DNA: TGTGCCAGCAGTTACTCCGGGAACCAAGAGACCCAGTACTTC; CDR3: CASSYSGNQETQYF
D: NA; size: NA; J: TRBJ2-1; V: TRBV6-2/TRBV6-3; DNA: TGTGCCAGCAGTTACTCACGACCAGACTTACAGTTCTTC; CDR3: CASSYSRPDLQFF
D: TRBD1; size: NA; J: TRBJ2-7; V: TRBV6-2/TRBV6-3; DNA: TGTGCCAGCAGTTTTGGACAGGGAAGGTCCTACGAGCAGTACTTC; CDR3: CASSFGQGRSYEQYF
D: NA; size: NA; J: TRBJ2-1; V: TRBV18; DNA: TGTGCCAGCTCCGTTAACAGGGCCCTTTACAATGAGCAGTTCTTC; CDR3: CASSVNRALYNEQFF
D: NA; size: NA; J: TRBJ2-7; V: TRBV18; DNA: TGTGCCAGCTCACCACGTCCGGGTGAGGTCTTCTACGAGCAGTACTTC; CDR3: CASSPRPGEVFYEQYF
D: NA; size: NA; J: TRBJ2-2; V: TRBV27; DNA: TGTGCCAGCAGTTTATCGCAGGGTGCCGGGGAGCTGTTTTTT; CDR3: CASSLSQGAGELFF
D: NA; size: NA; J: TRBJ1-3; V: TRBV19; DNA: TGTGCCAGTAGTATCGGAGATCCTGCAAACACCATATATTTT; CDR3: CASSIGDPANTIYF
D: TRBD2; size: NA; J: TRBJ2-7; V: TRBV6-5; DNA: TGTGCCAGCAGTTCCACTAGCGGGGTCCGCTCCTACGAGCAGTACTTC; CDR3: CASSSTSGVRSYEQYF
D: NA; size: NA; J: TRBJ2-5; V: TRBV5-1; DNA: TGCGCCAGCAGCCCCCCCGAGGAAGAGACCCAGTACTTC; CDR3: CASSPPEEETQYF
D: NA; size: NA; J: TRBJ1-2; V: TRBV7-2; DNA: TGTGCCAGCAGCACACTACAGGGCCGGAATGGCTACACCTTC; CDR3: CASSTLQGRNGYTF
D: NA; size: NA; J: TRBJ1-4; V: TRBV6-1; DNA: TGTGCCAGCAGTGAGCTGGGGCCCTCGGCTAATGAAAAACTGTTTTTT; CDR3: CASSELGPSANEKLFF
D: TRBD2; size: NA; J: TRBJ2-1; V: TRBV4-3; DNA: TGCGCCAGCAGCCCACTAGCGGGGAGCAATGAGCAGTTCTTC; CDR3: CASSPLAGSNEQFF
D: TRBD2; size: NA; J: TRBJ2-5; V: TRBV7-2; DNA: TGTGCCAGCAGCTCTCGGCTAGCGGGAGGGACGATAGGGGAGACCCAGTACTTC; CDR3: CASSSRLAGGTIGETQYF
D: NA; size: NA; J: TRBJ1-1; V: TRBV30; DNA: TGTGCCTGGAGTGGTTCGGCAGGGCGGAACACTGAAGCTTTCTTT; CDR3: CAWSGSAGRNTEAFF
D: NA; size: NA; J: TRBJ2-2; V: TRBV9; DNA: TGTGCCAGCAGCTTTGGGACACAGAACACCGGGGAGCTGTTTTTT; CDR3: CASSFGTQNTGELFF
D: NA; size: NA; J: TRBJ1-5; V: TRBV5-1; DNA: TGCGCCAGTAGACAGGAACTGAATCAGCCCCAGCATTTT; CDR3: CASRQELNQPQHF
D: TRBD2; size: NA; J: TRBJ2-1; V: TRBV6-6; DNA: TGTGCCAGCAGTCACCGGGGACTAGCGGGAGACAATGAGCAGTTCTTC; CDR3: CASSHRGLAGDNEQFF
D: TRBD1; size: NA; J: TRBJ1-5; V: TRBV7-8; DNA: TGTGCCAGCAGCCGAGGGGGGACAGTACCGAATCAGCCCCAGCATTTT; CDR3: CASSRGGTVPNQPQHF
D: TRBD1; size: NA; J: TRBJ2-3; V: TRBV19; DNA: TGTGCCAGTAATGAGCAGGGGGCGGTTAGCACAGATACGCAGTATTTT; CDR3: CASNEQGAVSTDTQYF
D: NA; size: NA; J: TRBJ1-5; V: TRBV7-2; DNA: TGTGCCAGCAGCTCCAAGGCACAGTCGGGCAATCAGCCCCAGCATTTT; CDR3: CASSSKAQSGNQPQHF
D: TRBD1; size: NA; J: TRBJ2-2; V: TRBV2; DNA: TGTGCCAGCAGCCAACAGGGGGCGGTCGGGGAGCTGTTTTTT; CDR3: CASSQQGAVGELFF